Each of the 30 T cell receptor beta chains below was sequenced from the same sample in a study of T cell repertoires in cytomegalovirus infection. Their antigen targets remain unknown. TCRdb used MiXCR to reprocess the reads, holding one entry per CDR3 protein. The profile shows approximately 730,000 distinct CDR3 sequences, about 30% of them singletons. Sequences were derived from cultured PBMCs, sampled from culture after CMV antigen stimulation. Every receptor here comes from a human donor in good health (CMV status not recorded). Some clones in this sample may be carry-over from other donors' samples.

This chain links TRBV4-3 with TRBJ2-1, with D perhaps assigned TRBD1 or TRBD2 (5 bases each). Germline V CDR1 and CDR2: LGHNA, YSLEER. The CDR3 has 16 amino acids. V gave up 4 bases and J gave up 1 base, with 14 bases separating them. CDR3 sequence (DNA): TGCGCCAGCAGCCGCGTCGAGTGGGGGTCCTACAATGAGCAGTTCTTC. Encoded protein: CASSRVEWGSYNEQFF.

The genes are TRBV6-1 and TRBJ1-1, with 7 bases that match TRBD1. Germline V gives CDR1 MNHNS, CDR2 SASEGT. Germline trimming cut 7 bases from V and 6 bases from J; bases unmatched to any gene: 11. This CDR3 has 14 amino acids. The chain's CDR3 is CASMATGQDAEAFF. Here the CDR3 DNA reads TGTGCCAGCATGGCGACAGGGCAGGACGCTGAAGCTTTCTTT.

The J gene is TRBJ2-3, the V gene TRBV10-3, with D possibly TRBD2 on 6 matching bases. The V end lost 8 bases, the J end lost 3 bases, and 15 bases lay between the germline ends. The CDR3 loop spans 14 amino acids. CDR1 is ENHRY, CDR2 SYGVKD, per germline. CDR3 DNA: TGTGCCATCTCCACCCTGGAGGGTACAGATACGCAGTATTTT. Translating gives CAISTLEGTDTQYF.

CDR3 DNA sequence: TGTGCCAGCCGTCAAGCGGACTACGAGCAGTACTTC. Translation gives CASRQADYEQYF. This chain uses TRBV6-1 with TRBJ2-7, with D tentatively TRBD2 (5 bases). The length of the CDR3 is 12 residues. V was cut by 8 bases and J by 3 bases, with 11 bases left in between. CDR1 is MNHNS and CDR2 is SASEGT in the germline V gene.

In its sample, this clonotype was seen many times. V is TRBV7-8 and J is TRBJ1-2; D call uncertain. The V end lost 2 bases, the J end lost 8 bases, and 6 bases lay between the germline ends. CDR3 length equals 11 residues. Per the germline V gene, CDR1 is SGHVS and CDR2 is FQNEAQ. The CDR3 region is CASSLPPGYTF. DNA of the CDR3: TGTGCCAGCAGCTTACCCCCGGGCTACACCTTC.

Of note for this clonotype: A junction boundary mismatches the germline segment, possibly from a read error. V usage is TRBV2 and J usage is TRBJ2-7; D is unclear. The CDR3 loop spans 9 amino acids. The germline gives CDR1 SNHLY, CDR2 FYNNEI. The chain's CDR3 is CASRKPWAF. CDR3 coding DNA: TGTGCCAGCAGGAAGCCCTGGGCCTTC. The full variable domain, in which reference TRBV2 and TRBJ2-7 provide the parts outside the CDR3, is EPEVTQTPSHQVTQMGQEVILRCVPISNHLYFYWYRQILGQKVEFLVSFYNNEISEKSEIFDDQFSVERPDGSNFTLKIRSTKLEDSAMYFCASRKPWAFGPGTRLTVT.

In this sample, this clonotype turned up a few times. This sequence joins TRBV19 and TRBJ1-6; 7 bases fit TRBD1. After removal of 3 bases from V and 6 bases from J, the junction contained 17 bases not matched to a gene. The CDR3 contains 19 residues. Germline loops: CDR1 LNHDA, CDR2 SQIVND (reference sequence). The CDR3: CASSMMGQRMSGGNSPLHF. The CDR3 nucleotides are TGTGCCAGTAGTATGATGGGACAGCGGATGTCCGGTGGTAATTCACCCCTCCACTTT.

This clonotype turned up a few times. CDR3 bases: TGTGCCAGCATCCCGACAGGGGGATATACTGAAGCTTTCTTT. Its translation is CASIPTGGYTEAFF. V gene TRBV7-9 combines with J gene TRBJ1-1; 9 bases are shared with TRBD1. V trimming: 7 bases; J trimming: 5 bases; junction bases outside the gene matches: 8. CDR1 is SEHNR and CDR2 is FQNEAQ in the germline V gene (reference sequence). CDR3 length: 14 residues.

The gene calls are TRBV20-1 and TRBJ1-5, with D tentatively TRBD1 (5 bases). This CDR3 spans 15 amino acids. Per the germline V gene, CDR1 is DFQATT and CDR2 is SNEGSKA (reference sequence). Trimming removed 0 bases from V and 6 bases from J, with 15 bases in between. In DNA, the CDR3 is TGCAGTGCTAGAGATGCTCAGGGAGGCGGTCAGCCCCAGCATTTT. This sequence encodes CSARDAQGGGQPQHF.

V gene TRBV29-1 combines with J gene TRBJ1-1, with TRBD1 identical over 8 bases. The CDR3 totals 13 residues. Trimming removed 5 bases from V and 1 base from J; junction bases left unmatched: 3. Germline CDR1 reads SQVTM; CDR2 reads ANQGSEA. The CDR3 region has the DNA TGCAGCGTTACGACAGGGGAGAACACTGAAGCTTTCTTT. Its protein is CSVTTGENTEAFF.

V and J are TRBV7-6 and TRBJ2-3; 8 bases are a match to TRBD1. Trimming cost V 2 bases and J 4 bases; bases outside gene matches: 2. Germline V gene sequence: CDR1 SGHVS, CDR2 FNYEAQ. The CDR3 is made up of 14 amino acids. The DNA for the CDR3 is TGTGCCAGCAGCTTATGGGACAGGCCAGATACGCAGTATTTT. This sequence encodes CASSLWDRPDTQYF.

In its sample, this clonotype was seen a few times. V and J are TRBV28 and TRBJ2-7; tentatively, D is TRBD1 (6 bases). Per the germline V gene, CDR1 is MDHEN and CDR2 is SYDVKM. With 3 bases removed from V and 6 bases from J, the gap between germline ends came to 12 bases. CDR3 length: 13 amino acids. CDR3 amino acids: CASSFLNRVEQYF. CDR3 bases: TGTGCCAGCAGTTTTCTTAACAGGGTCGAGCAGTACTTC.

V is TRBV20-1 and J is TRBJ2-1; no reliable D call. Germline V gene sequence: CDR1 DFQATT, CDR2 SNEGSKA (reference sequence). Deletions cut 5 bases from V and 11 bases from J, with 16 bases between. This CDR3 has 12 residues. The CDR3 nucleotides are TGCAGTGCTGGTGGGTTCGCCAAGAAGCAGTTCTTC. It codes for CSAGGFAKKQFF.

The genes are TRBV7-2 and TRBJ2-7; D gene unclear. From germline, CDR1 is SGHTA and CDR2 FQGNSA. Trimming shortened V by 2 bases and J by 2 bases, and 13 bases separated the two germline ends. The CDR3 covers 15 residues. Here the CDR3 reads CASSLRLDTTYEQYF. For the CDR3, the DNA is TGTGCCAGCAGCTTACGGCTCGACACAACCTACGAGCAGTACTTC.

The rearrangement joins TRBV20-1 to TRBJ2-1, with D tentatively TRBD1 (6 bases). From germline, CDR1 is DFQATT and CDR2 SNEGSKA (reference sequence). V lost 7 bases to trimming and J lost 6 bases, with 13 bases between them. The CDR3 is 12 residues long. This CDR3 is CSGGGFRNEQFF. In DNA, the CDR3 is TGCAGTGGAGGGGGATTTCGCAATGAGCAGTTCTTC.

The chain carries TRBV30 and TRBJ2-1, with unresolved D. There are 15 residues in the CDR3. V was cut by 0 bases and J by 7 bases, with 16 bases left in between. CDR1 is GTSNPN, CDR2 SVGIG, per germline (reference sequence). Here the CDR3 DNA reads TGTGCCTGGAGTGTAGGTATTCCCTTGGGGAATGAGCAGTTCTTC. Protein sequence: CAWSVGIPLGNEQFF.

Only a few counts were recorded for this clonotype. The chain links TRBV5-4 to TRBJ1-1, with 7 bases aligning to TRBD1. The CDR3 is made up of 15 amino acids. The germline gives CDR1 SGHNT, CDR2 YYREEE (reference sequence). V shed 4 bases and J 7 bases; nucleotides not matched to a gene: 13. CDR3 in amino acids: CASSTMDRRVNEAFF. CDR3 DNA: TGTGCCAGCAGCACCATGGACAGGCGCGTAAATGAAGCTTTCTTT.

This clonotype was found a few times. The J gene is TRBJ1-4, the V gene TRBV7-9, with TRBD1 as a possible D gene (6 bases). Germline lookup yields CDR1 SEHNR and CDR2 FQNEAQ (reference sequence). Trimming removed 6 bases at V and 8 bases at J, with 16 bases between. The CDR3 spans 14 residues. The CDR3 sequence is CASSSTQGIEKLFF. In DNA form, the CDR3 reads TGTGCCAGCAGTTCCACGCAGGGGATCGAAAAACTGTTTTTT.

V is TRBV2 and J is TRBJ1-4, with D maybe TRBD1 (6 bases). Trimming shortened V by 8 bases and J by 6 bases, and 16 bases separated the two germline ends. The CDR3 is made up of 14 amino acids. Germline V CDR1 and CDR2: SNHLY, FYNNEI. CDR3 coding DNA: TGTGCCAGCGTACGAGACAGGACTGATGAAAAACTGTTTTTT. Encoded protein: CASVRDRTDEKLFF.

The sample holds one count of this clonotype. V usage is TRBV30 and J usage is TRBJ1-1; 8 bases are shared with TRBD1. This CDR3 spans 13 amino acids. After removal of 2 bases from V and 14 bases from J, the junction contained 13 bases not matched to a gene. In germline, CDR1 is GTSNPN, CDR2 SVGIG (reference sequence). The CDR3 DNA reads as TGTGCCTGGAGTCCGGGACAGGCGATTTTTCCCTTCTTT. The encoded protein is CAWSPGQAIFPFF.

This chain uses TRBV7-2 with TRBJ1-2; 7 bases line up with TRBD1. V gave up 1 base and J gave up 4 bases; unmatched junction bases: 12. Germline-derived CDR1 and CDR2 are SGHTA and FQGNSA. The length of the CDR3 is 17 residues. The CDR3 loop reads CASSLGGQGGFGYGYTF. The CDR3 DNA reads TGTGCCAGCAGCTTAGGTGGCCAGGGGGGCTTCGGCTATGGCTACACCTTC.

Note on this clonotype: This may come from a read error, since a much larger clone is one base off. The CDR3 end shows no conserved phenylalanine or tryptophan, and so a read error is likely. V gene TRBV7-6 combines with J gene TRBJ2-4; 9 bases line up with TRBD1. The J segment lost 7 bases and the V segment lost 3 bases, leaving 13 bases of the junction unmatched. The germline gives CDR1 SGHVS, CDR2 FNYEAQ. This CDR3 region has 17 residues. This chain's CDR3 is CASSLGTGKFSVNIQYL. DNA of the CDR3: TGTGCCAGCAGCTTGGGGACAGGGAAGTTCTCGGTCAACATTCAGTACTTA.

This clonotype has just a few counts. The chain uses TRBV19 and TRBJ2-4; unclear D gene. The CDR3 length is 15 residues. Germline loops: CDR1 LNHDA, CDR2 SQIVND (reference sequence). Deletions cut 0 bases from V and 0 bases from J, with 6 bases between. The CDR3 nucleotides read TGTGCCAGTAGTATAGAAGCCATAGCCAAAAACATTCAGTACTTC. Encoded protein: CASSIEAIAKNIQYF.

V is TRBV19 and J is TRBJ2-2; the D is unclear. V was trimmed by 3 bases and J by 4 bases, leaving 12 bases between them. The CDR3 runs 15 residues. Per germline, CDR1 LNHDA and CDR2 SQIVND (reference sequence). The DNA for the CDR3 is TGTGCCAGTAGTATCTCTCAGATTTCCACCGGGGAGCTGTTTTTT. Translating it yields CASSISQISTGELFF.

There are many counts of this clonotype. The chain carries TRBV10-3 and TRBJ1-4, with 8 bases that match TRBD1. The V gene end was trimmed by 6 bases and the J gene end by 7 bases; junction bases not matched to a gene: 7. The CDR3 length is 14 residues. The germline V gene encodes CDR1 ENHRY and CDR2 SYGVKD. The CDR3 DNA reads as TGTGCCATCAGGCCAGGACAGGGCTCTGAAAAACTGTTTTTT. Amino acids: CAIRPGQGSEKLFF.

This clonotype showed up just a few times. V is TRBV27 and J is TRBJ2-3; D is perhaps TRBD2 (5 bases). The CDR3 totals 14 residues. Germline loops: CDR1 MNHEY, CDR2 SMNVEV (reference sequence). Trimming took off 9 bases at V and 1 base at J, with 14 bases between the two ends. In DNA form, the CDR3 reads TGTGCCAGACAGCGGCCCCGTTGCACAGATACGCAGTATTTT. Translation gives CARQRPRCTDTQYF.

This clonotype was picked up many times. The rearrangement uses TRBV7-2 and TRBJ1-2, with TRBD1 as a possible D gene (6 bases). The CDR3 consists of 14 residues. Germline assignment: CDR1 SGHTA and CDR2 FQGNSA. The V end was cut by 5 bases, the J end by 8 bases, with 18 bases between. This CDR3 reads CASSPSRDMLGYTF. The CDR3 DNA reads TGTGCCAGCAGCCCGTCCCGGGACATGCTCGGCTACACCTTC.

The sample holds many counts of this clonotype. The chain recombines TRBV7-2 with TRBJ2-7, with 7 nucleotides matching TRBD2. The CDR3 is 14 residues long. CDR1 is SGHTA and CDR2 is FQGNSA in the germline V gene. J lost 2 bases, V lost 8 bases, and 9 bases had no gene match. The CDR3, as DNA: TGTGCCAGCCGATTCCGGGACTACGCCTACGAGCAGTACTTC. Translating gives CASRFRDYAYEQYF.

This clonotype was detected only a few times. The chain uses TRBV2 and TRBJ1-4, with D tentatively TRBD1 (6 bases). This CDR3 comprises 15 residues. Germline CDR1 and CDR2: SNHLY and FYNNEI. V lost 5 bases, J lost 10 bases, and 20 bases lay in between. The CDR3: CASSTDSSASGKLFF. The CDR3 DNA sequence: TGTGCCAGCAGTACGGACAGTTCTGCATCGGGAAAACTGTTTTTT.

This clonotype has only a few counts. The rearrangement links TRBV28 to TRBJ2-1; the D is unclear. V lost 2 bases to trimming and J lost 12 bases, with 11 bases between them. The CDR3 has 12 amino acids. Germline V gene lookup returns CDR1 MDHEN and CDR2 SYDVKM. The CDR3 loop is CASSLGSTGQFF. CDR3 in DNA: TGTGCCAGCAGTTTAGGTTCCACGGGGCAGTTCTTC.